The entry below gives a single TCR beta chain sequence along with its context. There are a few counts of this clonotype. Its cognate antigen has yet to be identified. No qualities accompany the bases; no much larger clone lies one base away. According to the germline V gene, CDR1 reads LGHNA and CDR2 reads YSLEER. V has 5 bases trimmed and J has 5 bases trimmed; junction bases matching no gene number 9. Spanning cysteine to phenylalanine, the CDR3 consists of 16 amino acids. Solely the CDR3 DNA is kept, with 48 bases framed from the first base. The library was obtained by RACE. Sequenced using a NextSeq 500. During library preparation, unique molecular identifiers were attached to individual cDNA molecules so that TCRs could be counted quantitatively and reproducibly. From each blood RNA sample, both TCR alpha and TCR beta chains were sequenced. Under the source paper's analysis protocol: The median number of TCRs per sample was over 85,000, ranging from roughly 20,000 to 700,000. The Decombinator software suite was used to annotate the V, J and CDR3 of the TCR reads. For PS versus PT1 abundance plots, all samples were subsampled to the same number of TCRs (28,000). TCRs were defined as expanded if absent before sensitization and observed at least eight times at the 2-week time point. In-frame beta chains were kept once TCRdb had trimmed the public reads at Q25 with fastp and called clones with MiXCR. For every CDR3 protein sequence, its rows merge into one entry that carries the most common genes and DNA. These V and J calls are TCRdb output, not the study's own analysis. The sample table shows about 250,000 distinct CDR3 sequences, and approximately 7.5% are seen once. Roughly 1.2% of the sample is taken by the ten largest.

What the time point label conveys for this sample: pre-sensitization, week 0. In the paper's terms, the treatment or condition label means: therapeutic diphenylcyclopropenone sensitization with weekly scalp DPC. Blood at each patch-test visit was drawn before the patch test was applied. Patients were considered eligible if aged 18 to 70, diagnosed with alopecia and deemed suitable for DPC therapy, and patients were excluded if pregnant. Total RNA was extracted from unfractionated whole blood collected in Tempus Blood RNA tubes. These data come from a study of human T cells and chemical hapten exposure (dated by TCRdb to about 2021). Concerning the study at large: For sensitization, 2% DPC in acetone was applied to a 2 cm by 2 cm area of upper inner arm skin. Patients additionally received weekly therapeutic DPC doses to the scalp throughout the approximately 24-week study period. Patch testing on the upper back used Finn chambers containing 0.01% DPC, with scoring done after 6 days according to International Contact Dermatitis Research Group standards. Most of the patients in the cohort were female, and the cohort covered alopecia areata with under or over 50% scalp involvement, alopecia totalis and alopecia universalis. The libraries were sequenced as a pool, and the TCR yield per sample differed mostly because of small variations in library volumes within the pool. In alopecia patients, the study followed how the peripheral blood TCR repertoire changed in vivo over primary and secondary sensitization to diphenylcyclopropenone (DPC), a hapten. Blood samples were taken from patients before sensitization (week 0) and then at 2, 6 and about 24 weeks after DPC sensitization. For TCR sequencing, blood came from some 31 alopecia patients at anywhere from one to four time points (pre-sensitization, 2, 6 and 24 weeks). What the work shows at the level of the full study, not this receptor alone: DPC sensitization did not change the number of TCRs with a frequency above 1 in 1000, and there was no evidence of changes in global repertoire structure. After repeated subsampling, changes were observed in the strength of the expansion versus patch-test correlation and in the threshold at which the correlation became significant. All patients had alopecia, a presumed autoimmune disease, so their immune response might differ from that of healthy individuals. Expanded TCRs formed significantly more large CDR3 similarity clusters than pre-sensitization or healthy control sets, consistent with antigen-driven responses. The number of PT1 expanded TCRs positively correlated with patch test score, significant at thresholds 8, 16 and 32 but not 4.

The sample was whole blood, taken in connection with sensitization to the hapten diphenylcyclopropenone (DPC). The sequence joins TRBV4-3 to TRBJ1-4; 9 bases in the middle match TRBD1. The receptor was derived from a young man with alopecia areata. Some clones in this sample may be carry-over from other donors' samples. The CDR3 reads as follows: CASSEGQGTGNEKLFF. DNA sequence: TGCGCCAGCAGCGAAGGACAGGGGACCGGCAATGAAAAACTGTTTTTT.